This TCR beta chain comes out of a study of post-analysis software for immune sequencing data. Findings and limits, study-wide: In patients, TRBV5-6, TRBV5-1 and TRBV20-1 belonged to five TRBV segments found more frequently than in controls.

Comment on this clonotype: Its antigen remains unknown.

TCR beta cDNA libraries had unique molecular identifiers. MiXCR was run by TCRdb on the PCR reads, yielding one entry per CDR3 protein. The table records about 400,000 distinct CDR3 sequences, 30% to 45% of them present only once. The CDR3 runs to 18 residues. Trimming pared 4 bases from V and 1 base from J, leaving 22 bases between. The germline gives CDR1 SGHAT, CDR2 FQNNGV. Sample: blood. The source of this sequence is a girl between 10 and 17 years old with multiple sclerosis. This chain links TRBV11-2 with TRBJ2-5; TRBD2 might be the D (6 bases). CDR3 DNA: TGTGCCAGCAGCTCAGCCCCTGGGATGAGCGGGTTCCAAGAGACCCAGTACTTC. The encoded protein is CASSSAPGMSGFQETQYF.